What follows are 16 T cell receptor beta chains derived from one specimen sequenced in a study of CD8+ T cells in alopecia areata (dated by TCRdb to 2017 to 2018). This sample's time point label indicates: baseline before oral tofacitinib. Library preparation employed the immunoSEQ multiplex PCR assay. RNA was extracted from all samples and reverse transcribed into cDNA as template for TCR sequencing. As stored in TCRdb, this immuneACCESS dataset retains in-frame rearrangements with V and J assigned. A fraction of the clones does not appear; measured against another copy, unresolved V genes explain less than half of the discrepancy, and the remainder lacks a known reason. The sample table shows 150,000 or so clones, and around 86% are seen once. The leading ten clones occupy approximately 16% of the sample. The sample here was CD8+ T cells sorted from blood, taken at week 0. These TCRs come from a human donor with alopecia areata.

V usage is TRBV29-1 and J usage is TRBJ1-1; D possibly corresponds to TRBD1 (5 bases). The germline V gene has CDR1 SQVTM and CDR2 ANQGSEA. This CDR3 spans 14 amino acids. V lost 3 bases, J lost 6 bases, and 17 bases lay in between. For the CDR3, the DNA is TGCAGCGTTGAGGGCGCCTCCATGGGGCCTGAAGCTTTCTTT. Protein: CSVEGASMGPEAFF. Using reference TRBV29-1 and TRBJ1-1 for the parts outside the CDR3, the full variable domain is SAVISQKPSRDICQRGTSLTIQCQVDSQVTMMFWYRQQPGQSLTLIATANQGSEATYESGFVIDKFPISRPNLTFSTLTVSNMSPEDSSIYLCSVEGASMGPEAFFGQGTRLTVV.

The chain combines TRBV27 with TRBJ1-2; weak D call: TRBD1 (6 bases). CDR1 is MNHEY and CDR2 is SMNVEV in the germline V gene (reference sequence). V lost 6 bases, J lost 5 bases, and 16 bases lay in between. CDR3 length equals 14 residues. The CDR3 reads CASRLQGLGYGYTF. The CDR3 DNA sequence: TGTGCCAGCAGACTACAGGGTTTAGGGTATGGCTACACCTTC.

This sequence joins TRBV4-1 and TRBJ2-7; 7 bases are a match to TRBD1. The CDR3 covers 14 residues. CDR1 and CDR2 from the germline V gene are MGHRA and YSYEKL. The trim removed 1 base at V and 3 bases at J, leaving 3 bases unmatched. CDR3 protein: CASSQGTGVYEQYF. CDR3 DNA sequence: TGCGCCAGCAGCCAAGGAACAGGGGTCTACGAGCAGTACTTC.

The rearrangement uses TRBV29-1 and TRBJ2-7; D possibly uses TRBD1 or TRBD2 (6 bases each). There are 12 residues in the CDR3. Trimming removed 4 bases at V and 2 bases at J, with 9 bases between. The germline V gene encodes CDR1 SQVTM and CDR2 ANQGSEA. CDR3 sequence reads: CSVGRDTYEQYF. CDR3 bases: TGCAGCGTTGGGCGGGACACCTACGAGCAGTACTTC.

Comments on this clone: Other DNA sequences in the same sample also yield this CDR3. The V gene is TRBV7-2, the J gene TRBJ2-6, with D unresolved. The germline gives CDR1 SGHTA, CDR2 FQGNSA. The V gene lost 1 base and the J gene lost 5 bases, with 21 bases spanning the gap. The CDR3 loop spans 19 amino acids. CDR3 residues: CASSLEAETPLSWANVLTF. For the CDR3, the DNA is TGTGCCAGCAGCTTAGAGGCTGAGACTCCCCTCTCGTGGGCCAACGTCCTGACTTTC.

The chain recombines TRBV5-4 with TRBJ2-1; D unresolved. Trimming removed 6 bases from V and 2 bases from J, with 9 bases in between. The germline V gene has CDR1 SGHNT and CDR2 YYREEE (reference sequence). The CDR3 is 13 residues long. The DNA of the CDR3 is TGTGCCAGCACTATGGCTACCTACAATGAGCAGTTCTTC. Translated: CASTMATYNEQFF.

V is TRBV4-1 and J is TRBJ1-5; no clear D gene. The germline CDR1 and CDR2 sequences are MGHRA and YSYEKL. The CDR3 extends over 13 amino acids. V shed 1 base and J shed 6 bases, with 7 bases lying between them. The CDR3 region has the DNA TGCGCCAGCAGCCAAGTAGGGTCTCAGCCCCAGCATTTT. It specifies CASSQVGSQPQHF.

This chain connects TRBV11-1 to TRBJ2-1, with no clear D. The CDR3 length is 14 residues. V gave up 7 bases and J gave up 0 bases, with 10 bases separating them. From germline, CDR1 is SGHAT and CDR2 FQDESV (reference sequence). The CDR3 loop reads CASTGLSSYNEQFF. CDR3 nucleotides: TGTGCCAGCACCGGTTTAAGCTCCTACAATGAGCAGTTCTTC.

The chain uses TRBV7-6 and TRBJ2-7; 8 bases line up with TRBD1. Germline CDR1 SGHVS, CDR2 FNYEAQ. V was pared by 1 base and J by 1 base, with 0 bases of the junction left unmatched. There are 14 residues in the CDR3. The DNA for the CDR3 is TGTGCCAGCAGCTTAGGGACAGGGTCCTACGAGCAGTACTTC. It yields the protein CASSLGTGSYEQYF.

CDR3 bases: TGTGCCAGCAGCGCGGGACAGGGGAGAAACACTGAAGCTTTCTTT. Translated, it gives CASSAGQGRNTEAFF. The chain has TRBV9 and TRBJ1-1; 10 positions match TRBD1. CDR3 length equals 15 residues. Germline CDR1 SGDLS, CDR2 YYNGEE. Germline trimming cut 3 bases from V and 2 bases from J; bases unmatched to any gene: 4.

The V and J genes are TRBV6-5 and TRBJ1-5, with D hard to call. The CDR3 contains 13 residues. From germline, CDR1 is MNHEY and CDR2 SVGAGI. Trimming cost V 2 bases and J 3 bases, with 5 bases left between them. The CDR3 reads CASSYGLNQPQHF. DNA for the CDR3: TGTGCCAGCAGTTACGGTCTCAATCAGCCCCAGCATTTT.

The chain combines TRBV7-9 with TRBJ2-3; tentatively, D is TRBD1 or TRBD2 (6 bases each). In germline, CDR1 is SEHNR, CDR2 FQNEAQ (reference sequence). V was pared by 5 bases and J by 3 bases, with 18 bases between. This CDR3 contains 16 residues. CDR3: CASSQPTGGGTDTQYF. CDR3 in DNA: TGTGCCAGCAGCCAACCGACAGGAGGAGGGACAGATACGCAGTATTTT.

This chain uses TRBV6-5 with TRBJ2-3; no definite D call. The CDR3 is 13 amino acids. V gave up 5 bases and J gave up 5 bases, with 11 bases separating them. Germline V gives CDR1 MNHEY, CDR2 SVGAGI. CDR3 coding DNA: TGTGCCAGCAGTCTAAGTGGGGTAGATACGCAGTATTTT. Encoded protein: CASSLSGVDTQYF.

This clone turned up a few times. The chain has TRBV7-2 and TRBJ2-1, with D maybe TRBD2 (5 bases). This CDR3 is 13 amino acids long. V was pared by 3 bases and J by 6 bases, with 9 bases between. Germline V gives CDR1 SGHTA, CDR2 FQGNSA. The CDR3 region is CASSFQRFNEQFF. CDR3 bases: TGTGCCAGCAGCTTCCAGCGGTTCAATGAGCAGTTCTTC.

The chain uses TRBV7-9 and TRBJ1-2, with D possibly matching TRBD1 (5 bases). Looked up from germline, CDR1 is SEHNR and CDR2 is FQNEAQ (reference sequence). The CDR3 has 14 amino acids. Trimming stripped 3 bases from V and 5 bases from J, with 13 bases between. CDR3 DNA sequence: TGTGCCAGCAGCTTGGCCGGGACCGAGTATGGCTACACCTTC. Translation: CASSLAGTEYGYTF.

The J gene is TRBJ2-3, the V gene TRBV6-5, with D hard to call. The V and J ends lost 0 bases and 6 bases respectively, with 13 bases between them. CDR3 length: 15 residues. Germline assignment: CDR1 MNHEY and CDR2 SVGAGI. This chain's CDR3 is CASSYSDLRVDTQYF. CDR3 DNA sequence: TGTGCCAGCAGTTACTCAGACCTAAGGGTGGATACGCAGTATTTT.